This entry lists 6 T cell receptor beta chains sequenced from one sample in a study of vaccination and CD4 T cells after COVID-19. Treatment: approximately 11-day PBMC culture with coronavirus spike peptide pools or control peptides (ViraFEST assay). Cultured CD4+ T-cell DNA underwent Oncomine TCR Beta short-read sequencing. From the PCR reads, TCRdb called clonotypes with MiXCR, one entry per CDR3 protein. This sample yields thousands of distinct CDR3 sequences, of which under 75% are seen a single time; around 21% belongs to the top ten. The antigens of these receptors remain unknown. The sequencing used cultured CD4+ T cells from blood, collected after SARS-CoV-2 vaccination. The receptors come from a human donor with COVID-19.

Regarding this clonotype: An end of the junction differs from the germline gene, which may be a read error. The chain is built from TRBV7-7 and TRBJ2-2; 10 nucleotides align to TRBD1. CDR3 length equals 16 residues. Germline-derived CDR1 and CDR2 are SSHAT and FNYEAQ (reference sequence). In DNA, the CDR3 is TGTGCTAGCAGCTTAGGGGACAGGGGCAACACCGGGGAGCTGTTTTTT. As protein: CASSLGDRGNTGELFF.

V usage is TRBV6-2 or TRBV6-3 and J usage is TRBJ2-5; TRBD2 agrees at 11 bases. The CDR3 is made up of 18 amino acids. The junction had 14 bases not matched to a gene; V was cut back by 6 bases and J by 2 bases. Looked up from germline, CDR1 is MNHEY and CDR2 is SVGEGT. The CDR3: CASRRGLKLAGVQETQYF. CDR3 DNA sequence: TGTGCCAGCAGGAGGGGACTAAAACTAGCGGGGGTTCAAGAGACCCAGTACTTC.

This clonotype was recorded a few times. The rearrangement uses TRBV20-1 and TRBJ2-7; D is unclear. CDR1 and CDR2 from the germline V gene are DFQATT and SNEGSKA (reference sequence). Trimming cost V 4 bases and J 0 bases, with 7 bases left between them. This CDR3 spans 12 amino acids. CDR3 bases: TGCAGTGCTAAACAGAGCTCCTACGAGCAGTACTTC. This encodes CSAKQSSYEQYF.

This chain joins TRBV7-2 and TRBJ1-4; TRBD1 is a possible D gene (5 bases). The CDR3 has 15 amino acids. Trimming shortened V by 1 base and J by 6 bases, and 12 bases separated the two germline ends. Germline CDR1 reads SGHTA; CDR2 reads FQGNSA. Written as DNA, the CDR3 is TGTGCCAGCAGCTTAGTGTCCAGGGCGGATGAAAAACTGTTTTTT. Translated: CASSLVSRADEKLFF.

There are a few counts of this clonotype. The chain carries TRBV6-1 and TRBJ1-2; TRBD1 aligns across 7 bases. The CDR3 extends over 14 amino acids. Per the germline V gene, CDR1 is MNHNS and CDR2 is SASEGT. Unmatched junction bases numbered 10, after V lost 4 bases and J lost 8 bases. The DNA for the CDR3 is TGTGCCAGCAGTGCAGCCGGGACAGCTTGGGGCTACACCTTC. Amino acid sequence: CASSAAGTAWGYTF.

The V gene is TRBV11-3, the J gene TRBJ2-1; 11 nucleotides agree with TRBD2. J lost 9 bases, V lost 0 bases, and 10 bases had no gene match. CDR3 length equals 17 residues. From germline, CDR1 is SGHNT and CDR2 YENEEA. The CDR3 region has the DNA TGTGCCAGCAGCTTAGACAGCCTGACTAGCGGGGTTGGTGAGCAGTTCTTC. This gives the protein CASSLDSLTSGVGEQFF.